This TCR beta chain was captured by sequencing in a study of beta chain features in type 1 diabetes. General study results and limits: Type 1 diabetes patients had fewer VDJ junction insertions and more deletions.

Remarks on this clone: Its matching antigen is unknown.

Each donor gave one heparinised blood draw averaging around 120 mL. In germline, CDR1 is MNHNY, CDR2 SVGAGI (reference sequence). CDR3 length: 13 amino acids. The V and J ends lost 6 bases and 9 bases respectively, with 15 bases between them. cDNA synthesis used the whole RNA isolate, giving expressed TCRB sequences. Mean read depth for naive, central memory and regulatory T cell samples was about 3.6 million reads. Measured with immunoSEQ multiplex PCR; TCRdb has only the in-frame clones, and not every one. The sample consists of 860,000 or so clones, under 20% of them appearing once. V is TRBV6-6 and J is TRBJ2-1; possibly TRBD1 or TRBD2 for D (5 bases each). The sequencing input was naive CD4+ T cells from blood. This receptor was obtained from a young woman in good health. The CDR3 region is CASRSLGVVEQFF. In nucleotides, the CDR3 is TGTGCCAGCAGATCCCTGGGGGTTGTTGAGCAGTTCTTC.